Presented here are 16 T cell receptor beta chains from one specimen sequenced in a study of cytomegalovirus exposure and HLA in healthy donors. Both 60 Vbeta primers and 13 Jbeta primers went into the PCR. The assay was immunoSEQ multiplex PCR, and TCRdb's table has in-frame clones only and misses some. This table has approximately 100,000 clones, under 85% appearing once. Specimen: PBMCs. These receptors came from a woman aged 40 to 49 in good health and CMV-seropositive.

The CDR3 DNA follows: TGTGCCAGCAGTTCTAAAGGCGGGAGCTCCTACAATGAGCAGTTCTTC. This translates into CASSSKGGSSYNEQFF. V and J are TRBV7-3 and TRBJ2-1; TRBD2 agrees at 7 bases. This CDR3 comprises 16 residues. With 6 bases clipped from V and 0 bases from J, the junction kept 8 bases outside the gene matches. Germline V gene data show CDR1 as SGHTA and CDR2 as FQGTGA.

CDR3: CAWSGGRVNEQFF. The CDR3 nucleotides are TGTGCCTGGAGTGGCGGGAGGGTAAATGAGCAGTTCTTC. The chain joins TRBV30 to TRBJ2-1, with 9 bases that match TRBD2. The germline V gene has CDR1 GTSNPN and CDR2 SVGIG (reference sequence). Unmatched junction bases numbered 2, after V lost 1 base and J lost 7 bases. The CDR3 is made up of 13 amino acids.

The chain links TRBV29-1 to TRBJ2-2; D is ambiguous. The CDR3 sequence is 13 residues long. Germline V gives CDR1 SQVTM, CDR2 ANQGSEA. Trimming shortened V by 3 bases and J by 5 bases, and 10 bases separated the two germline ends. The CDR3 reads CSVEGFVTGELFF. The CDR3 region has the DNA TGCAGCGTTGAGGGCTTTGTGACCGGGGAGCTGTTTTTT.

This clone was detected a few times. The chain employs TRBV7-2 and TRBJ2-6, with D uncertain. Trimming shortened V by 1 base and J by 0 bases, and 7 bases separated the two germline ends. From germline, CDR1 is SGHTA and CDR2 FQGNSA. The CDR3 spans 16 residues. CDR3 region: CASSLGGSSGANVLTF. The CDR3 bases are TGTGCCAGCAGCTTAGGCGGAAGCTCTGGGGCCAACGTCCTGACTTTC.

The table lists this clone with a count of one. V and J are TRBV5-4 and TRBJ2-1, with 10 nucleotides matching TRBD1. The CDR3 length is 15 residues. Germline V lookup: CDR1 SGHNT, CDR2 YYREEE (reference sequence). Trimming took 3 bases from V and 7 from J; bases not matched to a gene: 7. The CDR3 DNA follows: TGTGCCAGCAGCTGGGAGACAGGGGGCTTTAATGAGCAGTTCTTC. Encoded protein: CASSWETGGFNEQFF.

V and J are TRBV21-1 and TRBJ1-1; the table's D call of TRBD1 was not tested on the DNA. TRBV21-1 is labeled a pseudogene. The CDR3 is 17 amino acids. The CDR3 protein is CASSNPGGTGSPTEAFF. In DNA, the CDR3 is TGTGCCAGCAGCAATCCCGGCGGTACAGGGTCTCCCACTGAAGCTTTCTTT.

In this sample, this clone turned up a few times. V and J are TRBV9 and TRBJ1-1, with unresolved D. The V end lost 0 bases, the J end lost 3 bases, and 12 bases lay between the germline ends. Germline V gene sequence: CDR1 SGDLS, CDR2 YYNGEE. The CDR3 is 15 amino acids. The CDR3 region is CASSVDVDGDTEAFF. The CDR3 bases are TGTGCCAGCAGCGTAGATGTGGACGGGGACACTGAAGCTTTCTTT.

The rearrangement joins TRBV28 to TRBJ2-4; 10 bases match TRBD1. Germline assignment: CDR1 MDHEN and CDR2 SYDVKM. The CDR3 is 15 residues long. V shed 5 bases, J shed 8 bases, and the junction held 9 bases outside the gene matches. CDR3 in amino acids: CASSPRTGGTDIQYF. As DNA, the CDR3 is TGTGCCAGCAGTCCTCGGACAGGGGGGACTGACATTCAGTACTTC. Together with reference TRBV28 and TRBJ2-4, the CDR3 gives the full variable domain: DVKVTQSSRYLVKRTGEKVFLECVQDMDHENMFWYRQDPGLGLRLIYFSYDVKMKEKGDIPEGYSVSREKKERFSLILESASTNQTSMYLCASSPRTGGTDIQYFGAGTRLSVL.

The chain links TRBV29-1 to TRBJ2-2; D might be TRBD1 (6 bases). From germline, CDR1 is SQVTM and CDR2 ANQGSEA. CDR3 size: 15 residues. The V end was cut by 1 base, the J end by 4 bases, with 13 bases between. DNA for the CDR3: TGCAGCGTTGAAGGGCAGGGGACGGGCACCGGGGAGCTGTTTTTT. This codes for CSVEGQGTGTGELFF.

CDR3 residues: CASSLGTSTDTQYF. The CDR3 bases are TGCGCCAGCAGCTTGGGGACTAGCACAGATACGCAGTATTTT. The chain couples TRBV5-1 to TRBJ2-3; tentative D call: TRBD2 (5 bases). This CDR3 has 14 amino acids. Germline CDR1 is SGHRS and CDR2 is YFSETQ. Trimming removed 0 bases at V and 0 bases at J, with 5 bases between.

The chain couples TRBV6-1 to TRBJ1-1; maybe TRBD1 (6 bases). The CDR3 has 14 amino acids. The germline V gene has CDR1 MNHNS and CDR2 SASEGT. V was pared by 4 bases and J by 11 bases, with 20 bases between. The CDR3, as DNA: TGTGCCAGCAGTGTCCGGGACAACTTCTTGGGGGCTTTCTTT. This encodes CASSVRDNFLGAFF.

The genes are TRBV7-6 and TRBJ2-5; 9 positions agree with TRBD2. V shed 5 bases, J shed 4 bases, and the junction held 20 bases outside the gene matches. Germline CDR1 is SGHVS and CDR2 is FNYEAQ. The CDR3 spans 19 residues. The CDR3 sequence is CASSQGGASGMVVGETQYF. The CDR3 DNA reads TGTGCCAGCAGCCAGGGAGGGGCTAGCGGGATGGTTGTGGGAGAGACCCAGTACTTC.

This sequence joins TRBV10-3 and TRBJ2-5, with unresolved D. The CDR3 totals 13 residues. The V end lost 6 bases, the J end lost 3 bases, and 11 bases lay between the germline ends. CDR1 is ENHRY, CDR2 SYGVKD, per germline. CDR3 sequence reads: CAIRGRLEETQYF. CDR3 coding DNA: TGTGCCATCAGGGGTCGACTTGAAGAGACCCAGTACTTC.

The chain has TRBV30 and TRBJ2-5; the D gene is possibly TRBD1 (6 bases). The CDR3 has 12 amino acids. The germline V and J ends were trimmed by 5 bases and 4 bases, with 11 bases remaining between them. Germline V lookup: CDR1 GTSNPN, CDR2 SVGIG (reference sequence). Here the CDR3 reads CAWDTGRETQYF. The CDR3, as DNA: TGTGCCTGGGACACAGGGCGAGAGACCCAGTACTTC. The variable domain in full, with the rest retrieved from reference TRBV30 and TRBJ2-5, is SQTIHQWPATLVQPVGSPLSLECTVEGTSNPNLYWYRQAAGRGLQLLFYSVGIGQISSEVPQNLSASRPQDRQFILSSKKLLLSDSGFYLCAWDTGRETQYFGPGTRLLVL.

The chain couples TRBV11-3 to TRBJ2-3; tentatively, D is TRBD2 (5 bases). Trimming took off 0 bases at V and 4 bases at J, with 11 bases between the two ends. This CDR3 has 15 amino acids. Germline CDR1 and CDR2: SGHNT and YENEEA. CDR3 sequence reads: CASSLESGVADTQYF. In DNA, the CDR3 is TGTGCCAGCAGCTTAGAGAGCGGAGTTGCAGATACGCAGTATTTT.

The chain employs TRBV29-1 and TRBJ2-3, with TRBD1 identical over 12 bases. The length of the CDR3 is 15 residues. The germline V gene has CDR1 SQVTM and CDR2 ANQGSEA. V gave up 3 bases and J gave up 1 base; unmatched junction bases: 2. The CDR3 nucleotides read TGCAGCGTTGAGGGGACAGGGGGCGGCACAGATACGCAGTATTTT. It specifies CSVEGTGGGTDTQYF.